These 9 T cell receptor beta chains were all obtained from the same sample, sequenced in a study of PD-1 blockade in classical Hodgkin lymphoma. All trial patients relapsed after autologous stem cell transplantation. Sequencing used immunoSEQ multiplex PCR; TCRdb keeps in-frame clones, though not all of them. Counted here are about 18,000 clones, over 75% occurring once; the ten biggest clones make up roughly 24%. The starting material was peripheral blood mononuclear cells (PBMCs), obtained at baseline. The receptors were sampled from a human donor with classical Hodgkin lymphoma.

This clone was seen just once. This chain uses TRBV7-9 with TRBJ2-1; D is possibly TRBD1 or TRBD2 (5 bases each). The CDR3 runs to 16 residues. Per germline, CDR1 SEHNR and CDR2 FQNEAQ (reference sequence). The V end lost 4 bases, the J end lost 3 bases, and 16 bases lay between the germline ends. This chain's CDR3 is CASSSSPGANYNEQFF. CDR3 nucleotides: TGTGCCAGCAGCTCCTCTCCCGGGGCTAACTACAATGAGCAGTTCTTC.

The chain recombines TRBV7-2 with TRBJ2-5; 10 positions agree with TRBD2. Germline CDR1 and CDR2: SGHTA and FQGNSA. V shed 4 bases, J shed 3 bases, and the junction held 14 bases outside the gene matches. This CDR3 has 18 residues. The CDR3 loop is CASSWKAGGLFAKETQYF. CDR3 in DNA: TGTGCCAGCAGCTGGAAAGCGGGAGGGCTTTTCGCGAAAGAGACCCAGTACTTC.

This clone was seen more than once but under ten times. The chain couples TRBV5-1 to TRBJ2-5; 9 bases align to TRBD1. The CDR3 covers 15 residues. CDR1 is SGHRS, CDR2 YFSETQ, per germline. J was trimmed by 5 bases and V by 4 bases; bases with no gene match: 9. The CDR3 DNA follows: TGCGCCAGCAGCAGACAGGGGGGACCGGGGGAGACCCAGTACTTC. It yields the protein CASSRQGGPGETQYF.

The CDR3 here is CASSRAMSKLFF. The CDR3 region has the DNA TGTGCCAGCAGCAGGGCTATGAGTAAACTGTTTTTT. The V call is TRBV2, the J call TRBJ1-4, with TRBD1 as a possible D gene (5 bases). V lost 6 bases and J 11 bases, leaving 13 bases between the germline ends. The CDR3 is made up of 12 amino acids. Germline CDR1 is SNHLY and CDR2 is FYNNEI.

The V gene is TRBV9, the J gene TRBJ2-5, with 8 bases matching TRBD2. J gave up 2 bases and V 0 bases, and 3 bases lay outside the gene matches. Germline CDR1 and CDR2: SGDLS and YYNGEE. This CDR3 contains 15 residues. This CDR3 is CASSVVPGGQETQYF. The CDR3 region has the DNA TGTGCCAGCAGCGTAGTACCGGGGGGGCAAGAGACCCAGTACTTC.

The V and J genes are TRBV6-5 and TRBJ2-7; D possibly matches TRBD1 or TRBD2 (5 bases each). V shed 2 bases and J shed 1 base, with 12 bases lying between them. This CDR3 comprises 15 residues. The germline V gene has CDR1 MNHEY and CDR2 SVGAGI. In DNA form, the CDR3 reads TGTGCCAGCAGTTACGGGGCGGGCGAATCCTACGAGCAGTACTTC. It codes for CASSYGAGESYEQYF.

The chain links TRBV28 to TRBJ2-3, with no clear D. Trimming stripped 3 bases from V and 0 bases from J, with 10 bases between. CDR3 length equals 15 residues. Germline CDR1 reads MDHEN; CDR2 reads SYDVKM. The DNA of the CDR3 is TGTGCCAGCAGTTTCCCCCCGGCGAGCACAGATACGCAGTATTTT. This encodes CASSFPPASTDTQYF.

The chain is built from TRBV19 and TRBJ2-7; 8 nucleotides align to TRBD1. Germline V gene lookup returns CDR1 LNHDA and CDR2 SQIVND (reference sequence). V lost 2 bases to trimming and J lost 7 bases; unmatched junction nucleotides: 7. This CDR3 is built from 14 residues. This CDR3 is CASSITGGKGEQYF. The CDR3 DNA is TGTGCCAGTAGTATAACAGGGGGGAAGGGAGAGCAGTACTTC.

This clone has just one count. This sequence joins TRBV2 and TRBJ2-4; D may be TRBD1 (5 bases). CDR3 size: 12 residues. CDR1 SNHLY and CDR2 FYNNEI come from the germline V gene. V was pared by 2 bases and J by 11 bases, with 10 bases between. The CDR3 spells CASSERAGLQYF. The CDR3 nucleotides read TGTGCCAGCAGTGAAAGGGCAGGGCTTCAGTACTTC.